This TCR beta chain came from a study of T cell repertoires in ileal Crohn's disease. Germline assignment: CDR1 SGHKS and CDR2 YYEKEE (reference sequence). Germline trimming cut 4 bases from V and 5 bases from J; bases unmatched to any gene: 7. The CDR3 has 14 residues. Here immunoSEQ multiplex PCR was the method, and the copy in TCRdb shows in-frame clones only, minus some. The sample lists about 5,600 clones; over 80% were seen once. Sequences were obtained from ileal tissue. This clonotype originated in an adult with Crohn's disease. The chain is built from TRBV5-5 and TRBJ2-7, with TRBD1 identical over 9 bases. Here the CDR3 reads CASSLADRGNEQYF. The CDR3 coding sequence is TGTGCCAGCAGCCTTGCGGACAGGGGCAACGAGCAGTACTTC.